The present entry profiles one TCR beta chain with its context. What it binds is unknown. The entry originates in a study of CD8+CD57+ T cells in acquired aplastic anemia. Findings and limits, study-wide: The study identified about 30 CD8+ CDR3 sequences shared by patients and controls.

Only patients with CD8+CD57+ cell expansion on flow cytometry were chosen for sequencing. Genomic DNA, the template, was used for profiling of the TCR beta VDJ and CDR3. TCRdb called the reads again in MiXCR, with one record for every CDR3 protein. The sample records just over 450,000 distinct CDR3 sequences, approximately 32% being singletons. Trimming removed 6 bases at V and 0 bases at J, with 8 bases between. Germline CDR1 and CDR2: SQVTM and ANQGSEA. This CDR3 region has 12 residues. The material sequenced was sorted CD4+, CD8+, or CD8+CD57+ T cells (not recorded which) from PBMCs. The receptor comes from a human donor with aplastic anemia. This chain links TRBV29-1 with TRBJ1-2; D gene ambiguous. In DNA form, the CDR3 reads TGCAGCGTGAGCGGGACTAACTATGGCTACACCTTC. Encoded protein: CSVSGTNYGYTF.